A single sample is the source of the 15 T cell receptor beta chains below, sequenced in a study of blood T cell repertoires in COVID-19. The data were produced by immunoSEQ multiplex PCR, yet TCRdb's version contains in-frame clones alone and is incomplete. The sample consists of over 150,000 clones, around 85% of them appearing once. The specimen was peripheral blood. The receptors were sampled from a man between 45 and 60 years old with active or convalescent COVID-19.

The J gene is TRBJ2-4, the V gene TRBV27; no reliable D call. V shed 4 bases and J shed 7 bases, with 11 bases lying between them. The CDR3 sequence is 13 residues long. Germline-derived CDR1 and CDR2 are MNHEY and SMNVEV (reference sequence). This CDR3 reads CASSSTQTNIQYF. The CDR3 coding sequence is TGTGCCAGCAGTTCGACACAAACCAACATTCAGTACTTC.

The V and J genes are TRBV2 and TRBJ1-2, with D possibly TRBD1 on 6 matching bases. Trimming pared 3 bases from V and 8 bases from J, leaving 16 bases between. This CDR3 has 14 residues. CDR1 is SNHLY and CDR2 is FYNNEI in the germline V gene. Here the CDR3 DNA reads TGTGCCAGCAGTGAGGGGGCAGGTGAGGGCGGCTACACCTTC. It specifies CASSEGAGEGGYTF. Looking up the rest from reference TRBV2 and TRBJ1-2 gives the full variable domain: EPEVTQTPSHQVTQMGQEVILRCVPISNHLYFYWYRQILGQKVEFLVSFYNNEISEKSEIFDDQFSVERPDGSNFTLKIRSTKLEDSAMYFCASSEGAGEGGYTFGSGTRLTVV.

The chain is built from TRBV5-4 and TRBJ2-7, with 11 bases that match TRBD1. The CDR3 has 15 residues. V gave up 4 bases and J gave up 3 bases; unmatched junction bases: 6. Per germline, CDR1 SGHNT and CDR2 YYREEE (reference sequence). CDR3 in amino acids: CASSAWGQGDYEQYF. CDR3 DNA: TGTGCCAGCAGCGCCTGGGGACAGGGGGACTACGAGCAGTACTTC.

The chain employs TRBV18 and TRBJ2-7; tentative D call: TRBD2 (6 bases). Germline assignment: CDR1 KGHSH and CDR2 LQKENI. V lost 6 bases and J lost 7, with 19 bases in between. The CDR3 length is 14 residues. CDR3 amino acids: CASSPRGAPGEQYF. CDR3 DNA: TGTGCCAGCTCCCCCCGCGGGGCTCCGGGGGAGCAGTACTTC.

The gene calls are TRBV21-1 and TRBJ1-2. TRBV21-1 is reported as a pseudogene. This CDR3 is built from 16 residues. Written as DNA, the CDR3 is TGTGCCAGCAGCCCCTTCGTCGGGGTGTCTAACTATGGCTACACCTTC. It translates to CASSPFVGVSNYGYTF.

CDR3 sequence: CASSLDPWLVDTQYF. CDR3 DNA: TGTGCCAGCAGCTTAGACCCCTGGCTAGTAGATACGCAGTATTTT. The rearrangement joins TRBV7-2 to TRBJ2-3; D gene ambiguous. CDR1 SGHTA and CDR2 FQGNSA come from the germline V gene. CDR3 length: 15 amino acids. V was pared by 1 base and J by 5 bases, with 13 bases between.

This chain connects TRBV12-3 or TRBV12-4 to TRBJ2-3; tentative D call: TRBD2 (6 bases). This CDR3 has 12 amino acids. Trimming shortened V by 6 bases and J by 8 bases, and 12 bases separated the two germline ends. The CDR3 DNA reads TGTGCCAGCAGGGGGGGTAGTGGTACGCAGTATTTT. Protein sequence: CASRGGSGTQYF.

The chain recombines TRBV6-5 with TRBJ1-1; 11 nucleotides align to TRBD1. In germline, CDR1 is MNHEY, CDR2 SVGAGI. With 5 bases clipped from V and 4 bases from J, the junction kept 3 bases outside the gene matches. This CDR3 spans 14 amino acids. The chain's CDR3 is CASSPGQGGTEAFF. CDR3 coding DNA: TGTGCCAGCAGTCCGGGACAGGGGGGCACTGAAGCTTTCTTT.

V is TRBV18 and J is TRBJ2-5; 7 bases line up with TRBD1. CDR1 KGHSH and CDR2 LQKENI come from the germline V gene. The length of the CDR3 is 13 residues. Trimming removed 1 base from V and 9 bases from J; junction bases left unmatched: 5. Here the CDR3 DNA reads TGTGCCAGCTCACCACGAGACAGGGAGCCCCAGTACTTC. Its translation is CASSPRDREPQYF.

This clone occurred once. This sequence joins TRBV5-4 and TRBJ2-2; D is undetermined. The CDR3 spans 13 residues. Germline CDR1 is SGHNT and CDR2 is YYREEE (reference sequence). V was trimmed by 2 bases and J by 6 bases, leaving 8 bases between them. This CDR3 is CASSLTVAGELFF. DNA for the CDR3: TGTGCCAGCAGCTTAACAGTAGCCGGGGAGCTGTTTTTT.

The gene calls are TRBV19 and TRBJ1-5, with TRBD1 identical over 11 bases. The CDR3 consists of 16 residues. V dropped 6 bases and J dropped 0; count of bases not matched to a gene: 4. The germline gives CDR1 LNHDA, CDR2 SQIVND (reference sequence). The CDR3: CASRDRGLTSNQPQHF. The CDR3 nucleotides are TGTGCCAGTAGGGACAGGGGGCTGACTAGCAATCAGCCCCAGCATTTT.

V is TRBV9 and J is TRBJ2-3; D is perhaps TRBD1 (6 bases). This CDR3 spans 17 amino acids. Germline values: CDR1 SGDLS, CDR2 YYNGEE. V gave up 5 bases and J gave up 0 bases, with 19 bases separating them. CDR3 protein: CASSMAPGASSTDTQYF. In nucleotides, the CDR3 is TGTGCCAGCAGTATGGCCCCAGGGGCTTCTAGCACAGATACGCAGTATTTT.

V is TRBV5-1 and J is TRBJ1-3; D call uncertain. The CDR3 consists of 14 residues. V lost 0 bases and J 11 bases, leaving 15 bases between the germline ends. The germline CDR1 and CDR2 sequences are SGHRS and YFSETQ. CDR3 amino acids: CASSLEEGFGAIYF. DNA of the CDR3: TGCGCCAGCAGCTTGGAAGAGGGTTTTGGCGCCATATATTTT.

V usage is TRBV6-2 or TRBV6-3 and J usage is TRBJ2-2; D not resolved. The CDR3 runs 15 residues. Germline-derived CDR1 and CDR2 are MNHEY and SVGEGT. Trimming shortened V by 5 bases and J by 4 bases, and 14 bases separated the two germline ends. The DNA of the CDR3 is TGTGCCAGCAGTACCCCCGGGTACCCCACCGGGGAGCTGTTTTTT. It encodes CASSTPGYPTGELFF.

The CDR3 sequence: CAIRGRDQPQHF. CDR3 coding DNA: TGTGCCATCAGAGGGAGGGATCAGCCCCAGCATTTT. This chain connects TRBV10-3 to TRBJ1-5; D gene uncertain. The V gene lost 6 bases and the J gene lost 5 bases, with 8 bases spanning the gap. This CDR3 contains 12 residues. Per the germline V gene, CDR1 is ENHRY and CDR2 is SYGVKD.